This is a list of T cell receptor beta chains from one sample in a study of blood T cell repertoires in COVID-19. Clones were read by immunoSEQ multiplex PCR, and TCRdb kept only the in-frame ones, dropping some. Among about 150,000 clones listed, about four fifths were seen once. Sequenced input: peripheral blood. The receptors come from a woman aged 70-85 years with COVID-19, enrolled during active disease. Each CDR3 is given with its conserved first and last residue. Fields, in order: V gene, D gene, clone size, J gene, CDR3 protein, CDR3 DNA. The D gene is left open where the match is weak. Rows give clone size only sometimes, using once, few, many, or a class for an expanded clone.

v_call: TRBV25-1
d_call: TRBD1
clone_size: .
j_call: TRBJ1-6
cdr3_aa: CATTGGHSPLHF
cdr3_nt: TGTGCCACGACAGGGGGCCATTCACCCCTCCACTTT

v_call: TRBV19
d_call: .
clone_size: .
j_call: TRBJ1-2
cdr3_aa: CASRQGTNYGYTF
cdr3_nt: TGTGCCAGTAGACAGGGCACTAACTATGGCTACACCTTC

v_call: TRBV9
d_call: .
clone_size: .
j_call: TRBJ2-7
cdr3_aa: CASSVGDSYEQYF
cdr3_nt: TGTGCCAGCAGCGTAGGCGACTCCTACGAGCAGTACTTC

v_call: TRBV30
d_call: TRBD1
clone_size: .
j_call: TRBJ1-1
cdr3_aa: CAWSGDRLNTEAFF
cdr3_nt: TGTGCCTGGAGTGGGGACAGGTTGAACACTGAAGCTTTCTTT

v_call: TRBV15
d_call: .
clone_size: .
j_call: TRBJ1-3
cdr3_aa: CATSRDTTIGNTIYF
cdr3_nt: TGTGCCACCAGCAGAGATACAACTATTGGAAACACCATATATTTT

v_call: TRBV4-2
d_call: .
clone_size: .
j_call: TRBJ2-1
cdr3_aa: CASSQSQKIPDEQFF
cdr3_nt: TGTGCCAGCAGCCAGTCCCAAAAGATCCCGGATGAGCAGTTCTTC

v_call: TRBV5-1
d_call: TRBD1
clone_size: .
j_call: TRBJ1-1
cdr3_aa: CASSLDRDRDPFF
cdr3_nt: TGCGCCAGCAGCTTGGACCGGGACAGGGATCCTTTCTTT

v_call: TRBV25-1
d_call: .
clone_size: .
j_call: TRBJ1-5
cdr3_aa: CASSEGGHQPQHF
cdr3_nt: TGTGCCAGCAGTGAAGGGGGCCATCAGCCCCAGCATTTT

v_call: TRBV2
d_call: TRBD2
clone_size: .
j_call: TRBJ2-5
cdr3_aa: CASSPGLASETQYF
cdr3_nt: TGTGCCAGCAGCCCGGGACTAGCAAGCGAGACCCAGTACTTC

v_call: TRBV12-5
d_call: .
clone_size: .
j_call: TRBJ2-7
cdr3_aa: CASGLVRDSPYEQYF
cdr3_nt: TGTGCTAGTGGTTTGGTACGTGACAGTCCCTACGAGCAGTACTTC

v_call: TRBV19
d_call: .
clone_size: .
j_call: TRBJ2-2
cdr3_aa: CASSPSAGYGELFF
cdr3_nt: TGTGCCAGTAGTCCCTCCGCCGGTTACGGGGAGCTGTTTTTT

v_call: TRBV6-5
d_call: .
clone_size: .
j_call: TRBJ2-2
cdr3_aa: CASNRQGNTGELFF
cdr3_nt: TGTGCCAGCAATCGGCAGGGAAACACCGGGGAGCTGTTTTTT

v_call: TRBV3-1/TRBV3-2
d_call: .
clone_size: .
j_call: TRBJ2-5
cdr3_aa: CASSLSGETQYF
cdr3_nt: TGTGCCAGCAGCCTAAGCGGAGAGACCCAGTACTTC

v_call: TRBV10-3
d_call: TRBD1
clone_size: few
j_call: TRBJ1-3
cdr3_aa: CAISGQTGGTSGNTIYF
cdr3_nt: TGTGCCATCAGTGGACAGACAGGGGGGACCTCTGGAAACACCATATATTTT

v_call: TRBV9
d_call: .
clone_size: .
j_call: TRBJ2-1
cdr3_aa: CASSLGVVGNNEQFF
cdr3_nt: TGTGCCAGCAGCCTGGGCGTGGTTGGAAACAATGAGCAGTTCTTC

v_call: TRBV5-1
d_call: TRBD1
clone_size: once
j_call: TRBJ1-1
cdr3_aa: CASSRGGRQGASTEAFF
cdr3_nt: TGCGCCAGCAGCCGCGGGGGGAGACAGGGGGCGAGCACTGAAGCTTTCTTT

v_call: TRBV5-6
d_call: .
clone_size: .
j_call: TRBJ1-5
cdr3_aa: CASSEGGVYQPQHF
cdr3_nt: TGTGCCAGCAGCGAGGGGGGGGTATATCAGCCCCAGCATTTT

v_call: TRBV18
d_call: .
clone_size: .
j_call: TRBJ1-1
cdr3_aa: CASSPQGRGAEAFF
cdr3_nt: TGTGCCAGCTCACCACAGGGCAGGGGCGCTGAAGCTTTCTTT

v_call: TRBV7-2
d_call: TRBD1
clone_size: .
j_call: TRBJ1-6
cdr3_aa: CASSSYRGNSPLHF
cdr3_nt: TGTGCCAGCAGCAGTTACAGGGGTAATTCACCCCTCCACTTT

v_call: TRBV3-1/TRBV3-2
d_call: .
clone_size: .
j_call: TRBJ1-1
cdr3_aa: CASSPPGQLNTEAFF
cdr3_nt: TGTGCCAGCAGCCCACCCGGACAGCTCAACACTGAAGCTTTCTTT

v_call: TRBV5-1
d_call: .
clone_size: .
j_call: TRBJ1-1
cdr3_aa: CASREGGLTEAFF
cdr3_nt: TGCGCCAGTAGAGAAGGAGGGTTGACTGAAGCTTTCTTT

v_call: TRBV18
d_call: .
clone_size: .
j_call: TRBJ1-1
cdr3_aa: CATSKAGRDTEAFF
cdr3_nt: TGTGCCACCTCCAAGGCGGGCCGCGACACTGAAGCTTTCTTT